This record looks at one T cell receptor (beta chain) sequence and its context. The data were taken from a study of blood T cell repertoires in COVID-19. Libraries were prepared by immunoSEQ multiplex PCR; TCRdb keeps only in-frame clonotypes and omits some of them. The sample lists some 58,000 clones; around 87% were seen once. The sample consisted of peripheral blood. The clonotype comes from a man aged 45-60 years with active COVID-19.

The CDR3 DNA sequence: TGTGCCAGCAGTCTAGTGGGGGGGATCAATGAGCAGTTCTTC. This gives the protein CASSLVGGINEQFF. The chain couples TRBV27 to TRBJ2-1, with 7 positions matching TRBD2. CDR1 is MNHEY and CDR2 is SMNVEV in the germline V gene (reference sequence). Unmatched junction bases numbered 7, after V lost 5 bases and J lost 6 bases. The CDR3 runs to 14 residues.